The clone carrying this T cell receptor beta chain was found many times. Germline lookup yields CDR1 SGHTA and CDR2 FQGNSA. CDR3 length equals 16 residues. The data stem from a study of tumor-infiltrating lymphocytes in oesophageal squamous cell carcinoma. TCRdb re-analysed the PCR reads in MiXCR, keeping a single row per CDR3 protein. The sample carries 20,000 to 25,000 distinct CDR3 sequences, about a third recorded once. The receptor was derived from a female donor with esophageal squamous cell carcinoma. The rearrangement links TRBV7-2 to TRBJ2-5, with 12 positions matching TRBD2. The closer fit of TRBJ2-1 to the DNA end suggests the J call may be wrong. Sequenced: esophageal tumor tissue. The chain's CDR3 is CASSDRTSGTRNEQFF. The CDR3 nucleotides are TGTGCCAGCAGCGACCGGACTAGCGGGACAAGGAATGAGCAGTTCTTC.